A selection of T cell receptor beta chains follows, all from one sample in a study of human T cells and chemical hapten exposure. Each CDR3 protein is one row after TCRdb ran MiXCR on the RACE reads. The sample includes about 110,000 distinct CDR3 sequences, roughly 11% of them seen just once. The material was whole blood, obtained in connection with sensitization to the hapten diphenylcyclopropenone (DPC). These TCRs come from a woman aged 40 to 50 with alopecia areata. Some clones in this sample may be carry-over from other donors' samples. The CDR3 runs from the conserved cysteine through the conserved F or W. A D gene is named only where the DNA matches it firmly. Some rows have no size entry. The others give once, few or many, or a class for an expanded clone.

v_call,clone_size,d_call,j_call,cdr3_nt,cdr3_aa
TRBV20-1,NA,NA,TRBJ2-7,TGCAGTGCTAGTTGGGACTCGAGAAACCAGTACGAGCAGTACTTC,CSASWDSRNQYEQYF
TRBV5-1,many,TRBD1,TRBJ1-4,TGCGCCAGCAGCTCGGGGGACAGTAATGAAAAACTGTTTTTT,CASSSGDSNEKLFF
TRBV28,few,TRBD1,TRBJ1-2,TGTGCCAGCATGGAACGAGGGACAGGGAAAAGGAGCTACACCTTC,CASMERGTGKRSYTF
TRBV7-9,few,TRBD2,TRBJ2-3,TGTGCCAGCAGCTCCACTAGCGGGAGGAGGACAAGCACAGATACGCAGTATTTT,CASSSTSGRRTSTDTQYF
TRBV7-2,NA,NA,TRBJ2-5,TGTGCCAGCAGCTTATCCCCCGGTCAGGGACAAGAGACCCAGTACTTC,CASSLSPGQGQETQYF
TRBV7-2,few,TRBD2,TRBJ2-7,TGTGCCAGCAGCTTTGGGACTAGCGGGACCTACGAGCAGTACTTC,CASSFGTSGTYEQYF
TRBV18,NA,TRBD2,TRBJ2-7,TGTGCCAGCTCACCTGGGACTAGTTTCCACGAGCAGTACTTC,CASSPGTSFHEQYF
TRBV7-2,many,TRBD1,TRBJ1-2,TGTGCCAGCAGCTTAGCTCGACTGGGACAGGGATGGTACACCTTC,CASSLARLGQGWYTF
TRBV5-1,many,NA,TRBJ1-4,TGCGCCAGCAGCTCGGACACGGTTAATGAAAAACTGTTTTTT,CASSSDTVNEKLFF
TRBV4-3,NA,NA,TRBJ2-3,TGCGCCAGCAGCCAAGATCCAAAGGACTTTACGCAGTATTTT,CASSQDPKDFTQYF
TRBV2,NA,NA,TRBJ1-1,TGTGCCAGCAGCTCCTTCCTCGGGTCGGCTGAAGCTTTCTTT,CASSSFLGSAEAFF
TRBV6-1,few,NA,TRBJ2-5,TGTGCCAGCAGTCCACGCCCTAGCGAAAGGAGTCGAGAGACCCAGTACTTC,CASSPRPSERSRETQYF
TRBV3-1,many,NA,TRBJ1-2,TGTGCCAGCAGCCTCGGGACAACCTATGGCTACACCTTC,CASSLGTTYGYTF
TRBV19,many,NA,TRBJ2-2,TGTGCCAGTAGTATCGCTCAGAACACCGGGGAGCTGTTTTTT,CASSIAQNTGELFF
TRBV18,many,TRBD1,TRBJ2-2,TGTGCCAGCTCACTCTTCGACAGGGTAAAGGCCGGGGAGCTGTTTTTT,CASSLFDRVKAGELFF
TRBV20-1,few,NA,TRBJ2-1,TGCAGTCCGGCCCTCTCCCGCCAATCCTACAATGAGCAGTTCTTC,CSPALSRQSYNEQFF
TRBV11-2,many,NA,TRBJ2-7,TGTGCCAGCAGCTTAGACAGCGGACTAACTTTCTCCTACGAGCAGTACTTC,CASSLDSGLTFSYEQYF
TRBV4-3,NA,TRBD2,TRBJ2-7,TGCGCCAGCAGCCACGTGATTAGCGGGGTCGGGGAGCAGTACTTC,CASSHVISGVGEQYF
TRBV6-1,NA,TRBD1,TRBJ1-2,TGTGCCAGCAGTGTTCAAGACAGGGGGCTCTATGGCTACACCTTC,CASSVQDRGLYGYTF
TRBV5-1,NA,TRBD1,TRBJ2-3,TGCGCCAGCAGCCAGGACAGGGGTGGAGATACGCAGTATTTT,CASSQDRGGDTQYF
TRBV20-1,many,NA,TRBJ2-3,TGCAGTGCTCCGCGTCCGGCAGGGAGCACAGATACGCAGTATTTT,CSAPRPAGSTDTQYF
TRBV4-1,many,TRBD1,TRBJ2-7,TGCGCCAGCAGCCAAGCCCTGGACAGGGTCGGGAACGAGCAGTACTTC,CASSQALDRVGNEQYF
TRBV12-3/TRBV12-4,many,NA,TRBJ1-3,TGTGCCAGCAGCGGGACTGACTCTGGAAACACCATATATTTT,CASSGTDSGNTIYF
TRBV12-3/TRBV12-4,many,NA,TRBJ2-7,TGTGCCAGCAGCCCTTATTCGAGCTCCTACGAGCAGTACTTC,CASSPYSSSYEQYF
TRBV3-1,few,NA,TRBJ2-6,TGTGCCAGCAGACCCAACCATCGGGAAGTCAACTCTGGGGCCAACGTCCTGACTTTC,CASRPNHREVNSGANVLTF
TRBV24-1,many,TRBD2,TRBJ2-1,TGTGCCACCAGTGGGACTAGCGGGCGCTACAATGAGCAGTTCTTC,CATSGTSGRYNEQFF
TRBV7-2,few,NA,TRBJ2-3,TGTGCCAGCAGCTTGGTAGGACAGAGCACAGATACGCAGTATTTT,CASSLVGQSTDTQYF
TRBV5-4,many,TRBD1,TRBJ2-1,TGTGCCAGCAGCCTAGGGACAGAGGCCTACAATGAGCAGTTCTTC,CASSLGTEAYNEQFF
TRBV28,NA,TRBD1,TRBJ2-5,TGTGCCAGCACCCCGCCTTTGGGGACAGGGGGCGAGTACCAAGAGACCCAGTACTTC,CASTPPLGTGGEYQETQYF
TRBV6-2/TRBV6-3,many,NA,TRBJ2-3,TGTGCCAGCAGTTACAGCCTCCGAGGGAGTACAGATACGCAGTATTTT,CASSYSLRGSTDTQYF
TRBV19,NA,NA,TRBJ2-1,TGTGCCAGTAGTATTCGACGGGGCATTCCTGAGCAGTTCTTC,CASSIRRGIPEQFF
TRBV7-9,many,NA,TRBJ1-2,TGTGCCAGCTGCCTGGACAGCCATAGAGACTACACCTTC,CASCLDSHRDYTF
TRBV19,few,TRBD1,TRBJ1-2,TGTGCCAGTAGTAGTGGACAGGGCGGGAACTATGGCTACACCTTC,CASSSGQGGNYGYTF
TRBV20-1,few,TRBD1,TRBJ1-6,TGCAGTGCTAGAGACCGGACAGGGGTGGGTTCACCCCTCCACTTT,CSARDRTGVGSPLHF
TRBV20-1,NA,TRBD1,TRBJ2-2,TGCAGTGCCCACAGGGGGCTCGGGGAGCTGTTTTTT,CSAHRGLGELFF
TRBV21-1,few,NA,TRBJ1-6,TGTGCCAGCAGCAAAGACGGACCCGGGGAAAATTCACCCCTCCACTTT,CASSKDGPGENSPLHF
TRBV7-2,few,NA,TRBJ2-3,TGTGCCAGCAGCTCAAGGGGCGTGTCCAACACAGATACGCAGTATTTT,CASSSRGVSNTDTQYF
TRBV30,few,NA,TRBJ1-5,TGTGCCTGGAGTGGAGGGGCGAGCAATCAGCCCCAGCATTTT,CAWSGGASNQPQHF
TRBV7-2,NA,TRBD1,TRBJ2-7,TGTGCCATCGGGACAGGGTTCGAGCAGTACTTC,CAIGTGFEQYF
TRBV5-1,NA,TRBD2,TRBJ2-7,TGCGCCAGCAAATTCCAAGCGGGAATCCCCGGCGAGCAGTACTTC,CASKFQAGIPGEQYF
TRBV9,NA,TRBD1,TRBJ1-1,TGTGCCAGCAGCGGGACAGGGAACGGAGCTTTCTTT,CASSGTGNGAFF
TRBV7-6,many,NA,TRBJ2-3,TGTGCCAGCAGTTTCGGACACCGCACAGATACGCAGTATTTT,CASSFGHRTDTQYF
TRBV11-2,many,NA,TRBJ2-1,TGTGCCAGCAGCCCCTCCAGGGGGGCTATGTTCTTC,CASSPSRGAMFF
TRBV6-5,few,NA,TRBJ2-3,TGTGCCAGCAGTTACGGGGAGAGCACAGATACGCAGTATTTT,CASSYGESTDTQYF